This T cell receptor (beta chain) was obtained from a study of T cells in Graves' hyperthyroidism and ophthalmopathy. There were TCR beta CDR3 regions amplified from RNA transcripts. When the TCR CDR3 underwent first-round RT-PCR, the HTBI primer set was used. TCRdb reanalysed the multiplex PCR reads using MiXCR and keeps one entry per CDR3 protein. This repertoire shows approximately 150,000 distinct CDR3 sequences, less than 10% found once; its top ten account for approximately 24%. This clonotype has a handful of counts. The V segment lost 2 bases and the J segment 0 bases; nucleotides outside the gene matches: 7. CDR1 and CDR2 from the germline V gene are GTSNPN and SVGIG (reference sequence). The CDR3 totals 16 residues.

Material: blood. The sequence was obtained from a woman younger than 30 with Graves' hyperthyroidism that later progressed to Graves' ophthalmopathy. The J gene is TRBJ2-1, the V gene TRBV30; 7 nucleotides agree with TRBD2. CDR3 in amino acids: CAWSYRGVSSYNEQFF. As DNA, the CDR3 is TGTGCCTGGAGTTACCGGGGGGTTAGCTCCTACAATGAGCAGTTCTTC.